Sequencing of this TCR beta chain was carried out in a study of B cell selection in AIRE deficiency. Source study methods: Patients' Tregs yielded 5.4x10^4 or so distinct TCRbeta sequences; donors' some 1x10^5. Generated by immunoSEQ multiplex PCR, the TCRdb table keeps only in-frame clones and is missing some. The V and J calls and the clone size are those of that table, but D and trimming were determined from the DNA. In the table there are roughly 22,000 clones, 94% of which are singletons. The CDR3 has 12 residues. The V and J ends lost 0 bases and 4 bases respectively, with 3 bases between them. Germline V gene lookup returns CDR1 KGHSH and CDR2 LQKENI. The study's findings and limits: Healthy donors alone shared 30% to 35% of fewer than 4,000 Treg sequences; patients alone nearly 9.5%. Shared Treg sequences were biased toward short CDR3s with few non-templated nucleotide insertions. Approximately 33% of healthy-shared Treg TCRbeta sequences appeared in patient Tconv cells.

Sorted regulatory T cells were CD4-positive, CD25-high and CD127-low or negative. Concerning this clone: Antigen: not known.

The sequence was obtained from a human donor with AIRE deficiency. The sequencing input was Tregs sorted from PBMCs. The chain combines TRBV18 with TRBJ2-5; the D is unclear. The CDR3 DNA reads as TGTGCCAGCTCACCACCGGGAGAGACCCAGTACTTC. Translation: CASSPPGETQYF.